This T cell receptor beta chain was recovered during a study of T cells after posttransplantation cyclophosphamide. In germline, CDR1 is LGHNA, CDR2 YSLEER. The V and J ends lost 4 bases and 6 bases, in that order; junction bases with no gene match: 3. The CDR3 length is 15 residues. Method: immunoSEQ multiplex PCR; TCRdb's copy keeps in-frame clones and lacks some. The data contain about 66,000 clones, roughly 95% of them singletons. A note on this clone: Its antigen is as yet unknown.

Overall study results and limits: TRB overlap between skin or GI tissue T cells and blood was limited. After PTCy, TRB diversity resembled that of CNI/methotrexate controls.

The chain couples TRBV4-3 to TRBJ2-2, with 12 positions matching TRBD2. Sequencing was performed on PBMCs. This receptor was identified in a woman younger than 45 in good health and a related stem cell transplant donor. The DNA of the CDR3 is TGCGCCAGCAGCCCTACTAGCGGGGGGTCCGGGGAGCTGTTTTTT. This encodes CASSPTSGGSGELFF.